This TCR beta chain was profiled in a study of blood T cell repertoires in COVID-19. Overall study context: The United States, Italy and Spain supplied acute and convalescent COVID-19 samples. From T cells, B-cell-depleted T cells, or PBMCs came the material, which was cDNA or gDNA.

Original processing notes: Amplified reference gene primers provided the basis for estimating nucleated cell counts. Profiled with immunoSEQ multiplex PCR; TCRdb holds only in-frame clones, not every one. V, J and clone size reflect that table, while D and trimming were determined from the DNA. This sample has under 250,000 clones; approximately 80% occur once, and the top ten carry 5.5% to 8%. Sequenced material: peripheral blood. This receptor was identified in a woman in her fifties or sixties with active or convalescent COVID-19.

CDR3 protein: CASSFGMDRVNEKLFF. DNA for the CDR3: TGTGCCAGCAGCTTCGGGATGGACAGGGTGAATGAAAAACTGTTTTTT. The chain joins TRBV7-9 to TRBJ1-4; TRBD1 matches at 8 bases. CDR3 size: 16 residues. Germline V lookup: CDR1 SEHNR, CDR2 FQNEAQ (reference sequence). V lost 3 bases and J lost 5; bases outside the gene matches: 8.